The 11 T cell receptor beta chains below come from one sample, sequenced in a study of graft-versus-host responses after intestinal transplantation. Their antigen targets remain unknown. The table came from immunoSEQ multiplex PCR; TCRdb's copy has only in-frame clones and leaves some out. The sample contains about 71,000 clones, 90% of which appear only once. The starting material was unstimulated CD8+ T cells sorted from spleen or lymph node cells, obtained before intestinal transplant. Every receptor here comes from a human donor who received an intestinal transplant.

The gene calls are TRBV5-6 and TRBJ2-2; no clear D. The CDR3 extends over 13 amino acids. Germline V gives CDR1 SGHDT, CDR2 YYEEEE. Trimming stripped 0 bases from V and 5 bases from J, with 5 bases between. The CDR3 DNA reads TGTGCCAGCAGCTTGGTTCCGACCGGGGAGCTGTTTTTT. Translation: CASSLVPTGELFF.

This clone occurred a few times. Being one base from a much bigger clone, this may be a read error. This sample also contains other DNA sequences that code for the same CDR3. The J gene is TRBJ1-2, the V gene TRBV6-5; D unresolved. Between the trimmed V and J ends, which lost 3 bases and 2 bases, there was a span of 7 bases. CDR3 length: 13 amino acids. Germline assignment: CDR1 MNHEY and CDR2 SVGAGI. CDR3 nucleotide sequence: TGTGCCAGCAGTTATGAGGCCAACTATGGCTACACCTTC. Translating it yields CASSYEANYGYTF.

This sequence joins TRBV9 and TRBJ1-1, with 9 positions matching TRBD1. This CDR3 is built from 12 residues. Germline CDR1 is SGDLS and CDR2 is YYNGEE. V was clipped by 3 bases and J by 8 bases; unmatched bases: 2. The CDR3 nucleotides read TGTGCCAGCAGCGACGGGACAGGGGAAGCTTTCTTT. Translation gives CASSDGTGEAFF.

The V gene is TRBV1, the J gene TRBJ2-1; TRBD2 was called by the table and not checked on the DNA. TRBV1 is described as a pseudogene. This CDR3 region has 15 residues. CDR3 residues: CTSSQDSGGANEQFF. CDR3 bases: TGCACCAGCAGCCAAGATAGCGGGGGGGCCAATGAGCAGTTCTTC.

The chain carries TRBV6-5 and TRBJ1-2; no clear D gene. Germline CDR1 MNHEY, CDR2 SVGAGI. V lost 0 bases and J lost 5, with 7 bases in between. The CDR3 totals 13 residues. The CDR3 region has the DNA TGTGCCAGCAGTTACTCGACGCGGTATGGCTACACCTTC. Protein sequence: CASSYSTRYGYTF.

The chain joins TRBV7-8 to TRBJ2-3, with D perhaps matching TRBD1 (5 bases). Germline lookup yields CDR1 SGHVS and CDR2 FQNEAQ. The CDR3 totals 14 residues. Trimming left V 1 base short and J 1 base short, with 6 bases between. The CDR3 here is CASSLGGRTDTQYF. For the CDR3, the DNA is TGTGCCAGCAGCTTAGGGGGCCGCACAGATACGCAGTATTTT.

The CDR3 bases are TGTGCTAGTGGTAAAACAGCAGACGGCTACGAGCAGTACTTC. It encodes CASGKTADGYEQYF. The chain uses TRBV12-5 and TRBJ2-7; D uncertain. Per germline, CDR1 LGHNT and CDR2 FRNRAP. CDR3 length equals 14 residues. V was shortened by 5 bases and J by 3 bases, with 14 bases between the two germline ends.

This chain uses TRBV19 with TRBJ1-1; D remains unclear. The V gene's germline CDR1 is LNHDA and CDR2 SQIVND (reference sequence). The germline V and J ends were trimmed by 7 bases and 0 bases, with 9 bases remaining between them. CDR3 length: 13 amino acids. This chain's CDR3 is CASMAPMNTEAFF. CDR3 DNA sequence: TGTGCCAGTATGGCCCCCATGAACACTGAAGCTTTCTTT.

CDR3 sequence reads: CASTGTPYSNQPQHF. The DNA for the CDR3 is TGTGCCAGCACCGGGACACCTTATAGCAATCAGCCCCAGCATTTT. This chain uses TRBV2 with TRBJ1-5; a possible D gene is TRBD1 (6 bases). The V end lost 7 bases, the J end lost 0 bases, and 13 bases lay between the germline ends. This CDR3 comprises 15 residues. From germline, CDR1 is SNHLY and CDR2 FYNNEI.

The CDR3 sequence: CSVEGTGQTYEQYF. The CDR3 DNA sequence: TGCAGCGTTGAGGGGACAGGGCAAACCTACGAGCAGTACTTC. This chain links TRBV29-1 with TRBJ2-7; the match to TRBD1 covers 9 bases. The V and J ends lost 3 bases and 2 bases, in that order; junction bases with no gene match: 5. Germline V gene lookup returns CDR1 SQVTM and CDR2 ANQGSEA. The CDR3 loop spans 14 amino acids.

This clone has only one observation. J is TRBJ2-3 and V is TRBV6-4; D is possibly TRBD2 (6 bases). V lost 2 bases and J lost 5, with 17 bases in between. The CDR3 covers 16 residues. CDR1 is MRHNA, CDR2 SNTAGT, per germline. The CDR3 loop is CASSDRAGSGEDTQYF. CDR3 bases: TGTGCCAGCAGTGACCGGGCGGGGTCTGGAGAAGATACGCAGTATTTT.